Below are 17 T cell receptor beta chains sequenced from a single sample in a study of T cells in narcolepsy (dated by TCRdb to about 2018). Preparation of the library involved the immunoSEQ multiplex PCR assay. TCRdb re-hosts the immuneACCESS table, in-frame sequences only. Its copies lack some clones; in the studies checked, an unresolved V gene accounts for under half of them, and the cause for the rest is not known. This sample gives about 30,000 clones in total; approximately 83% of them show up just once. Together, the top ten hold around 0.9% of the sample. Sequencing input: CD45RA- memory CD4+ T cells from PBMCs. Read against the paper, the sample's cell subset or site label means: memory T cells sorted ex vivo from peripheral blood. The source is a human donor with narcolepsy.

The chain uses TRBV18 and TRBJ2-7; the D gene could be TRBD1 or TRBD2 (6 bases each). The V gene lost 1 base and the J gene lost 3 bases, with 13 bases spanning the gap. The CDR3 contains 15 residues. Per the germline V gene, CDR1 is KGHSH and CDR2 is LQKENI. CDR3 protein: CASSPRGAELYEQYF. In DNA form, the CDR3 reads TGTGCCAGCTCACCACGGGGGGCTGAGCTCTACGAGCAGTACTTC.

A single count supports this clone. The chain couples TRBV6-5 to TRBJ1-1; 9 nucleotides align to TRBD1. In germline, CDR1 is MNHEY, CDR2 SVGAGI. V lost 6 bases, J lost 11 bases, and 7 bases stayed unmatched. The CDR3 consists of 12 residues. The CDR3 region is CASRRTGEEAFF. The CDR3 DNA follows: TGTGCCAGCAGGCGGACAGGGGAGGAGGCTTTCTTT.

The chain joins TRBV6-5 to TRBJ2-1; TRBD1 is a possible D gene (5 bases). CDR3 length equals 16 residues. Germline CDR1 is MNHEY and CDR2 is SVGAGI. V was trimmed by 4 bases and J by 4 bases, leaving 17 bases between them. This CDR3 reads CASSSRRQSPYNEQFF. The CDR3 DNA reads as TGTGCCAGCAGTTCCCGGAGACAGTCCCCTTACAATGAGCAGTTCTTC.

V usage is TRBV4-3 and J usage is TRBJ1-2; D is possibly TRBD1 (6 bases). The germline V gene has CDR1 LGHNA and CDR2 YSLEER. Trimming shortened V by 0 bases and J by 2 bases, and 7 bases separated the two germline ends. The CDR3 runs to 14 residues. Here the CDR3 DNA reads TGCGCCAGCAGCCAAGAAGACAGGAACTATGGCTACACCTTC. Its translation: CASSQEDRNYGYTF.

This clone has only one observation. V is TRBV13 and J is TRBJ2-1; 10 bases are a match to TRBD2. Germline V gene lookup returns CDR1 PRHDT and CDR2 FYEKMQ (reference sequence). V gave up 4 bases and J gave up 0 bases; unmatched junction bases: 18. CDR3 length: 21 residues. The CDR3, as DNA: TGTGCCAGCAGCTCAACTCCACGGACTAGCGGTCTTCTAAGCTCCTACAATGAGCAGTTCTTC. Its protein is CASSSTPRTSGLLSSYNEQFF.

The chain combines TRBV9 with TRBJ2-1, with 8 bases aligning to TRBD1. Trimming removed 3 bases from V and 5 bases from J; junction bases left unmatched: 13. This CDR3 region has 17 residues. Germline V gene lookup returns CDR1 SGDLS and CDR2 YYNGEE. The CDR3 DNA is TGTGCCAGCAGCGATGGACAGGGCCTAGTCAGTAACAATGAGCAGTTCTTC. Residues: CASSDGQGLVSNNEQFF.

The chain employs TRBV6-5 and TRBJ1-5; 8 nucleotides match TRBD1. J lost 6 bases, V lost 6 bases, and 4 bases had no gene match. CDR1 is MNHEY and CDR2 is SVGAGI in the germline V gene. The CDR3 consists of 13 residues. Here the CDR3 DNA reads TGTGCCAGCAGCATGGACAGGGTTCAGCCCCAGCATTTT. Translation: CASSMDRVQPQHF.

This clone appeared a few times. This sequence joins TRBV6-5 and TRBJ2-7; 7 nucleotides match TRBD2. V trimming: 6 bases; J trimming: 8 bases; junction bases outside the gene matches: 7. This CDR3 is built from 12 residues. Germline CDR1 is MNHEY and CDR2 is SVGAGI. The CDR3 sequence: CASRSGGVQQYF. Written as DNA, the CDR3 is TGTGCCAGCAGATCTGGGGGGGTCCAGCAGTACTTC.

The J gene is TRBJ1-5, the V gene TRBV6-6; tentative D call: TRBD1 (5 bases). V dropped 5 bases and J dropped 6 bases, with 17 bases sitting between them. Germline CDR1 is MNHNY and CDR2 is SVGAGI (reference sequence). The CDR3 totals 15 residues. In DNA, the CDR3 is TGTGCCAGCAGTCCAGGGAGGGTCTTAGGTCAGCCCCAGCATTTT. Amino acids: CASSPGRVLGQPQHF.

CDR3 nucleotide sequence: TGTGCCAGCAGCTCCCCACCCCGCTCCTACGAGCAGTACTTC. It specifies CASSSPPRSYEQYF. V usage is TRBV11-3 and J usage is TRBJ2-7; no definite D call. The V gene lost 4 bases and the J gene lost 0 bases, with 10 bases spanning the gap. The CDR3 runs 14 residues. Per the germline V gene, CDR1 is SGHNT and CDR2 is YENEEA.

The CDR3: CASSSDPRGYTF. The DNA of the CDR3 is TGTGCCAGCAGTTCGGACCCCAGGGGCTACACCTTC. This sequence joins TRBV5-6 and TRBJ1-2; D unresolved. The CDR3 spans 12 residues. Germline CDR1 and CDR2: SGHDT and YYEEEE. Trimming stripped 5 bases from V and 8 bases from J, with 13 bases between.

The chain combines TRBV7-9 with TRBJ2-3; 8 positions match TRBD2. The CDR3 spans 14 residues. Germline V lookup: CDR1 SEHNR, CDR2 FQNEAQ (reference sequence). V was pared by 3 bases and J by 2 bases, with 1 base of the junction left unmatched. CDR3 sequence reads: CASSFGGATDTQYF. CDR3 coding DNA: TGTGCCAGCAGCTTCGGGGGGGCCACAGATACGCAGTATTTT.

This clone has only one observation. The rearrangement joins TRBV7-2 to TRBJ2-3, with 8 bases fitting TRBD2. V was pared by 10 bases and J by 4 bases, with 16 bases of the junction left unmatched. This CDR3 comprises 16 residues. Germline CDR1 and CDR2: SGHTA and FQGNSA. CDR3 loop: CATRDPGGADADTQYF. Written as DNA, the CDR3 is TGTGCCACCCGGGACCCCGGGGGGGCCGATGCAGATACGCAGTATTTT.

The chain has TRBV11-2 and TRBJ2-1, with TRBD2 matching 14 bases. The CDR3 is 17 residues long. Losses at the gene ends were 4 bases for V and 5 bases for J; bases not matched to a gene: 7. CDR1 SGHAT and CDR2 FQNNGV come from the germline V gene. The CDR3 nucleotides read TGTGCCAGCAGCTCCGCCCGACTAGCGGGGGGGGACAATGAGCAGTTCTTC. Translated: CASSSARLAGGDNEQFF. Together with reference TRBV11-2 and TRBJ2-1, the CDR3 gives the full variable domain: EAGVAQSPRYKIIEKRQSVAFWCNPISGHATLYWYQQILGQGPKLLIQFQNNGVVDDSQLPKDRFSAERLKGVDSTLKIQPAKLEDSAVYLCASSSARLAGGDNEQFFGPGTRLTVL.

The V gene is TRBV7-2, the J gene TRBJ2-1; 10 nucleotides align to TRBD2. V lost 5 bases to trimming and J lost 3 bases; unmatched junction nucleotides: 4. Germline lookup yields CDR1 SGHTA and CDR2 FQGNSA. The CDR3 covers 15 residues. The CDR3 nucleotides read TGTGCCAGCAGCCAACTAGCGGGGCTCTACAATGAGCAGTTCTTC. It specifies CASSQLAGLYNEQFF. The full variable domain, in which reference TRBV7-2 and TRBJ2-1 provide the parts outside the CDR3, is GAGVSQSPSNKVTEKGKDVELRCDPISGHTALYWYRQSLGQGLEFLIYFQGNSAPDKSGLPSDRFSAERTGGSVSTLTIQRTQQEDSAVYLCASSQLAGLYNEQFFGPGTRLTVL.

The genes are TRBV21-1 and TRBJ1-2. TRBV21-1 is a known pseudogene. The CDR3 runs 17 residues. The CDR3: CASSPNEEGGAGDGYTF. The CDR3 nucleotides read TGTGCCAGCAGCCCAAATGAGGAGGGGGGCGCAGGTGATGGCTACACCTTC.

The V gene is TRBV5-5, the J gene TRBJ2-5; 9 nucleotides match TRBD1. Germline loops: CDR1 SGHKS, CDR2 YYEKEE (reference sequence). Trimming removed 4 bases from V and 5 bases from J; junction bases left unmatched: 18. This CDR3 has 18 amino acids. CDR3 DNA sequence: TGTGCCAGCAGCCCCCTGAGATTACAAAAACAGGGGGCCGAGACCCAGTACTTC. It codes for CASSPLRLQKQGAETQYF.